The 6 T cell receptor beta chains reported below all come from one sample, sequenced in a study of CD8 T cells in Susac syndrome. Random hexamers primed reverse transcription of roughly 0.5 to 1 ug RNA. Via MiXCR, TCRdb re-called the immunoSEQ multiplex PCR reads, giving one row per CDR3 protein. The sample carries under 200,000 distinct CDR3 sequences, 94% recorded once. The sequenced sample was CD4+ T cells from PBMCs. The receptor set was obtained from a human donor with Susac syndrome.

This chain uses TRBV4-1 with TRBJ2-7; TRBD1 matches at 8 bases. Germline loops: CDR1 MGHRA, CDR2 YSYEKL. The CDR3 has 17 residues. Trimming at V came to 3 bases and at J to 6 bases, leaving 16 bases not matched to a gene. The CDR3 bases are TGCGCCAGCAGCCAGGATCCCTGGGGGACAGGCTTCCCCGAGCAGTACTTC. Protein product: CASSQDPWGTGFPEQYF.

The CDR3 spells CASSRPGTDFYEQYF. CDR3 DNA sequence: TGTGCCAGCAGCCGTCCCGGGACAGATTTCTACGAGCAGTACTTC. The chain recombines TRBV12-3 or TRBV12-4 with TRBJ2-7; TRBD1 matches 7 bases. V lost 6 bases to trimming and J lost 3 bases; unmatched junction nucleotides: 11. CDR3 length: 15 amino acids.

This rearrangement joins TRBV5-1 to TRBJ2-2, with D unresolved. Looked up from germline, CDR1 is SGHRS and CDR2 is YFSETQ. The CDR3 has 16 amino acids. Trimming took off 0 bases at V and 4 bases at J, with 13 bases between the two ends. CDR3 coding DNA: TGCGCCAGCAGCTTGGAGATGTCTCCGCTCACCGGGGAGCTGTTTTTT. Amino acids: CASSLEMSPLTGELFF.

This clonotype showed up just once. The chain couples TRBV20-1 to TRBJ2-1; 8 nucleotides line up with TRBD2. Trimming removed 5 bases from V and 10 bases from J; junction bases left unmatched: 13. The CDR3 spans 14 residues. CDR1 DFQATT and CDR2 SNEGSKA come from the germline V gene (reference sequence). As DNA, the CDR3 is TGCAGTGCTGGCCTGGGGAGCGGGGGAAGGGAGCAGTTCTTC. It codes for CSAGLGSGGREQFF.

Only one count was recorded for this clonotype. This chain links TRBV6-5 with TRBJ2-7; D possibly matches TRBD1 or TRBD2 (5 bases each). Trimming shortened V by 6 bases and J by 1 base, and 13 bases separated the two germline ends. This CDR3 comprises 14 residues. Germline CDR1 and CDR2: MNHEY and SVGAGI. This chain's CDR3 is CASRSRDGSYEQYF. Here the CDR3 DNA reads TGTGCCAGCAGAAGCCGGGACGGGTCCTACGAGCAGTACTTC.

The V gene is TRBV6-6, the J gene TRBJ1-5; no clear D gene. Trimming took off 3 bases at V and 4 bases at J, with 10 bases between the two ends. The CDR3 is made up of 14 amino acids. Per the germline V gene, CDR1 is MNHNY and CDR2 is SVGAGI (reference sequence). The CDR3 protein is CASSYRSENQPQHF. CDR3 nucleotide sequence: TGTGCCAGCAGTTATAGGTCAGAAAATCAGCCCCAGCATTTT.